A single sample is the source of the 20 T cell receptor beta chains below, sequenced in a study of blood T cell repertoires in COVID-19. This table comes from immunoSEQ multiplex PCR, and its TCRdb copy is limited to in-frame clones, with some not included. The data show fewer than 55,000 clones, 81% seen once. The sample consisted of peripheral blood. These receptors originate from an elderly woman with COVID-19, enrolled during active disease.

The J gene is TRBJ1-3, the V gene TRBV6-1; D uncertain. Per germline, CDR1 MNHNS and CDR2 SASEGT. The CDR3 is 16 amino acids. Trimming pared 1 base from V and 3 bases from J, leaving 13 bases between. The CDR3 DNA follows: TGTGCCAGCAGTGAAGGGCAGGCCCTGTATGGAAACACCATATATTTT. Its translation: CASSEGQALYGNTIYF.

This clone has a count of ten or more. This chain links TRBV19 with TRBJ2-5, with 7 bases identical to TRBD1. The CDR3 is made up of 14 amino acids. Germline V gene lookup returns CDR1 LNHDA and CDR2 SQIVND (reference sequence). V shed 6 bases, J shed 5 bases, and the junction held 9 bases outside the gene matches. Here the CDR3 reads CASRGTQGLETQYF. The CDR3 DNA is TGTGCCAGTAGGGGAACACAGGGGCTGGAGACCCAGTACTTC.

This rearrangement joins TRBV2 to TRBJ2-1; TRBD1 matches at 7 bases. Losses at the gene ends were 6 bases for V and 3 bases for J; bases not matched to a gene: 8. Germline CDR1 reads SNHLY; CDR2 reads FYNNEI. This CDR3 is built from 15 residues. The CDR3 DNA is TGTGCCAGCAGCCTACAGGGGCTTAACTACAATGAGCAGTTCTTC. Translated: CASSLQGLNYNEQFF.

The chain uses TRBV7-8 and TRBJ1-5; no reliable D call. CDR3 length: 13 residues. Looked up from germline, CDR1 is SGHVS and CDR2 is FQNEAQ. Trimming shortened V by 5 bases and J by 7 bases, and 12 bases separated the two germline ends. CDR3 loop: CASSPFYTQPQHF. CDR3 coding DNA: TGTGCCAGCAGCCCTTTTTACACGCAGCCCCAGCATTTT.

V usage is TRBV27 and J usage is TRBJ2-7, with TRBD1 matching over 10 bases. J lost 6 bases, V lost 2 bases, and 7 bases had no gene match. This CDR3 is 15 amino acids long. Germline-derived CDR1 and CDR2 are MNHEY and SMNVEV (reference sequence). The CDR3 nucleotides are TGTGCCAGCAGTTTAAAGACAGGGGGCCTAGGCGAGCAGTACTTC. It yields the protein CASSLKTGGLGEQYF.

The chain combines TRBV27 with TRBJ2-7; maybe TRBD1 (5 bases). Trimming took 4 bases from V and 2 from J, leaving 9 bases between them. The CDR3 length is 13 residues. Germline lookup yields CDR1 MNHEY and CDR2 SMNVEV (reference sequence). CDR3 bases: TGTGCCAGCAGTTCGGACAAAGCCTACGAGCAGTACTTC. It codes for CASSSDKAYEQYF.

This clone was detected once. This chain connects TRBV7-8 to TRBJ1-3, with D unresolved. Germline CDR1 SGHVS, CDR2 FQNEAQ. The CDR3 has 16 residues. V gave up 4 bases and J gave up 0 bases, with 13 bases separating them. CDR3 in amino acids: CASSSPTVDSGNTIYF. The CDR3 region has the DNA TGTGCCAGCAGCTCCCCGACTGTAGACTCTGGAAACACCATATATTTT.

The chain recombines TRBV6-4 with TRBJ2-5; 7 nucleotides agree with TRBD2. CDR1 and CDR2 from the germline V gene are MRHNA and SNTAGT. There are 15 residues in the CDR3. Germline trimming cut 6 bases from V and 4 bases from J; bases unmatched to any gene: 11. CDR3 protein: CASSPSGLVGETQYF. CDR3 coding DNA: TGTGCCAGCAGCCCCTCCGGACTAGTAGGAGAGACCCAGTACTTC.

The chain has TRBV5-1 and TRBJ2-7; tentatively, D is TRBD1 (5 bases). Per germline, CDR1 SGHRS and CDR2 YFSETQ. The V gene lost 0 bases and the J gene lost 6 bases, with 16 bases spanning the gap. This CDR3 region has 15 residues. In nucleotides, the CDR3 is TGCGCCAGCAGCTTGGCCGTGTATGGGGCTGGCGAGCAGTACTTC. Its protein is CASSLAVYGAGEQYF.

The gene calls are TRBV7-2 and TRBJ1-6, with 7 nucleotides matching TRBD1. Germline V gives CDR1 SGHTA, CDR2 FQGNSA. Unmatched junction bases numbered 7, after V lost 1 base and J lost 7 bases. The CDR3 sequence is 16 residues long. For the CDR3, the DNA is TGTGCCAGCAGCTTAGAGTCAGACAGGGACAATTCACCCCTCCACTTT. Encoded protein: CASSLESDRDNSPLHF.

The gene calls are TRBV11-3 and TRBJ2-1; perhaps TRBD2 as D (6 bases). CDR3 size: 13 residues. V lost 5 bases and J 9 bases, leaving 14 bases between the germline ends. The germline CDR1 and CDR2 sequences are SGHNT and YENEEA. The CDR3 DNA reads TGTGCCAGCAGCGTAGGCGCCGGGGGTGAGCAGTTCTTC. Its protein product is CASSVGAGGEQFF.

This chain joins TRBV3-1 (or the pseudogene TRBV3-2) and TRBJ2-7; TRBD2 matches 7 bases. V was clipped by 4 bases and J by 5 bases; unmatched bases: 8. Germline loops: CDR1 LGHDT, CDR2 YNNKEL (reference sequence). The CDR3 is 14 residues long. The CDR3 is CASSLISGNDEQYF. The DNA of the CDR3 is TGTGCCAGCAGCCTAATCAGCGGGAACGACGAGCAGTACTTC.

The chain employs TRBV5-1 and TRBJ2-7, with 11 bases aligning to TRBD2. This CDR3 has 15 amino acids. V trimming: 2 bases; J trimming: 4 bases; junction bases outside the gene matches: 5. The germline CDR1 and CDR2 sequences are SGHRS and YFSETQ. Here the CDR3 reads CASSFTSGSGYEQYF. Written as DNA, the CDR3 is TGCGCCAGCAGCTTTACTAGCGGGAGTGGGTACGAGCAGTACTTC. Looking up the rest from reference TRBV5-1 and TRBJ2-7 gives the full variable domain: KAGVTQTPRYLIKTRGQQVTLSCSPISGHRSVSWYQQTPGQGLQFLFEYFSETQRNKGNFPGRFSGRQFSNSRSEMNVSTLELGDSALYLCASSFTSGSGYEQYFGPGTRLTVT.

The rearrangement joins TRBV28 to TRBJ1-5, with D possibly matching TRBD1 (5 bases). The CDR3 is 14 residues long. V was trimmed by 5 bases and J by 2 bases, leaving 10 bases between them. The germline CDR1 and CDR2 sequences are MDHEN and SYDVKM. The CDR3 nucleotides read TGTGCCAGCAGTCAAGGGGCGGGCAATCAGCCCCAGCATTTT. This translates into CASSQGAGNQPQHF. The entire variable domain, with the rest obtained from reference TRBV28 and TRBJ1-5, is as follows: DVKVTQSSRYLVKRTGEKVFLECVQDMDHENMFWYRQDPGLGLRLIYFSYDVKMKEKGDIPEGYSVSREKKERFSLILESASTNQTSMYLCASSQGAGNQPQHFGDGTRLSIL.

This chain connects TRBV5-1 to TRBJ1-6; 7 nucleotides agree with TRBD1. This CDR3 region has 13 residues. Trimming took 5 bases from V and 8 from J; bases not matched to a gene: 4. The germline V gene encodes CDR1 SGHRS and CDR2 YFSETQ. CDR3 in amino acids: CASSYTGDSPLHF. CDR3 sequence (DNA): TGCGCCAGCAGTTATACAGGGGATTCACCCCTCCACTTT.

The CDR3 spells CARSYRGSTGELFF. The CDR3 nucleotides are TGTGCCAGAAGCTACCGGGGTAGCACCGGGGAGCTGTTTTTT. This chain joins TRBV5-3 and TRBJ2-2, with a possible D match to TRBD2 (5 bases). TRBV5-3 has ORF status, its function being uncertain. V was pared by 3 bases and J by 4 bases, with 10 bases between. The CDR3 length is 14 residues.

The chain carries TRBV4-1 and TRBJ1-1; 7 nucleotides align to TRBD1. This CDR3 has 15 amino acids. Germline assignment: CDR1 MGHRA and CDR2 YSYEKL. With V trimmed by 0 bases and J by 0 bases, 1 base remained unmatched. The DNA for the CDR3 is TGCGCCAGCAGCCAAGAGGGACAGATGAACACTGAAGCTTTCTTT. Translated, it gives CASSQEGQMNTEAFF.

This clone has just one count. The genes are TRBV29-1 and TRBJ2-7; a weak D match, TRBD2 (6 bases). Germline V CDR1 and CDR2: SQVTM, ANQGSEA. The CDR3 is 13 amino acids. The V end was cut by 4 bases, the J end by 7 bases, with 17 bases between. CDR3 amino acids: CSVVNTSPREQYF. In nucleotides, the CDR3 is TGCAGCGTTGTCAACACTAGCCCGCGGGAGCAGTACTTC.

The V and J genes are TRBV30 and TRBJ1-1; TRBD1 agrees at 8 bases. V shed 3 bases and J 2 bases; nucleotides not matched to a gene: 11. Per the germline V gene, CDR1 is GTSNPN and CDR2 is SVGIG (reference sequence). This CDR3 has 16 amino acids. The CDR3 here is CAWRGATTGANTEAFF. The CDR3 nucleotides are TGTGCCTGGAGGGGCGCCACGACAGGGGCCAACACTGAAGCTTTCTTT. The whole variable domain, remainder taken from reference TRBV30 and TRBJ1-1, is SQTIHQWPATLVQPVGSPLSLECTVEGTSNPNLYWYRQAAGRGLQLLFYSVGIGQISSEVPQNLSASRPQDRQFILSSKKLLLSDSGFYLCAWRGATTGANTEAFFGQGTRLTVV.

The chain uses TRBV5-1 and TRBJ1-5, with a tentative D call TRBD1 (6 bases). Trimming removed 0 bases from V and 5 bases from J, with 15 bases in between. CDR3 length equals 16 residues. Germline V gene data show CDR1 as SGHRS and CDR2 as YFSETQ. The CDR3 bases are TGCGCCAGCAGCTTGGGTGCCGTTGCAGGGGATCAGCCCCAGCATTTT. Residues: CASSLGAVAGDQPQHF. The complete variable domain, with remaining parts taken from reference TRBV5-1 and TRBJ1-5, reads KAGVTQTPRYLIKTRGQQVTLSCSPISGHRSVSWYQQTPGQGLQFLFEYFSETQRNKGNFPGRFSGRQFSNSRSEMNVSTLELGDSALYLCASSLGAVAGDQPQHFGDGTRLSIL.